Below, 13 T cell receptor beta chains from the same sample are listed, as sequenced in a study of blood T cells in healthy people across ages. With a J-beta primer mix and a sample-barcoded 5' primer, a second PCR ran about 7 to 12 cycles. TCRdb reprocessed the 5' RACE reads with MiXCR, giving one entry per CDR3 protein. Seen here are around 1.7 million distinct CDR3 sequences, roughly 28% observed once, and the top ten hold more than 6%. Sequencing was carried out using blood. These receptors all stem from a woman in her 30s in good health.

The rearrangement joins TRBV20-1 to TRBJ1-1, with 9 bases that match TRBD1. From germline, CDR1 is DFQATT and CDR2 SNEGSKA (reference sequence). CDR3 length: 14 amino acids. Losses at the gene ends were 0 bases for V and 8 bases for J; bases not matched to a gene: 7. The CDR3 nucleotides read TGCAGTGCTAGAGACAACCTTGGGACAGGGGAAGCTTTCTTT. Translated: CSARDNLGTGEAFF.

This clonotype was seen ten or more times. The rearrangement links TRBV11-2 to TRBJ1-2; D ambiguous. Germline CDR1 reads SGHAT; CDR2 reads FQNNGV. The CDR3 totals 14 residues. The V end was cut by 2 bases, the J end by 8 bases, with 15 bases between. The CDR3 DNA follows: TGTGCCAGCAGCTTAATTCCTCCGGTCGGGGGCTACACCTTC. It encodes CASSLIPPVGGYTF.

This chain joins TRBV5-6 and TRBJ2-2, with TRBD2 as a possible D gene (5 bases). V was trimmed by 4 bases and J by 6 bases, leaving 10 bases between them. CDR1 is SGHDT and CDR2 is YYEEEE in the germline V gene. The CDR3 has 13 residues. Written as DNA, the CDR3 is TGTGCCAGCAGCGCAGCGGTAGCCGGGGAGCTGTTTTTT. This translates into CASSAAVAGELFF. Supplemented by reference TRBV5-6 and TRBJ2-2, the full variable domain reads DAGVTQSPTHLIKTRGQQVTLRCSPKSGHDTVSWYQQALGQGPQFIFQYYEEEERQRGNFPDRFSGHQFPNYSSELNVNALLLGDSALYLCASSAAVAGELFFGEGSRLTVL.

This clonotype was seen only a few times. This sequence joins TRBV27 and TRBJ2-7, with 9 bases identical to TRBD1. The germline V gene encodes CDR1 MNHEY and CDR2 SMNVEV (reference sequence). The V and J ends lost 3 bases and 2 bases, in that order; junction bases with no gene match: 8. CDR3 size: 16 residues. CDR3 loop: CASSLKGQGRTYEQYF. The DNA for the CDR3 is TGTGCCAGCAGTTTGAAGGGACAGGGAAGGACCTACGAGCAGTACTTC.

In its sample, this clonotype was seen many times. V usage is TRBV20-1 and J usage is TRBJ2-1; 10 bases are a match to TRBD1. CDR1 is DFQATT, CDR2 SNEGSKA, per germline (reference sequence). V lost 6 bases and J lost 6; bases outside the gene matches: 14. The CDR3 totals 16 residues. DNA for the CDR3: TGCAGTGCCCCTACGCCGGGACAGGGGACCTTCAATGAGCAGTTCTTC. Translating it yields CSAPTPGQGTFNEQFF.

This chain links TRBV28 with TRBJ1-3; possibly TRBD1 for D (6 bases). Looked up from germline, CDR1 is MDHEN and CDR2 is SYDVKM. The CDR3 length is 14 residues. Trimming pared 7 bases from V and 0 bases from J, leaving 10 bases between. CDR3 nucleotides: TGTGCCAGCACGACGGGGGCCTCTGGAAACACCATATATTTT. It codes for CASTTGASGNTIYF. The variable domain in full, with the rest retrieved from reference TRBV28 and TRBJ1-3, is DVKVTQSSRYLVKRTGEKVFLECVQDMDHENMFWYRQDPGLGLRLIYFSYDVKMKEKGDIPEGYSVSREKKERFSLILESASTNQTSMYLCASTTGASGNTIYFGEGSWLTVV.

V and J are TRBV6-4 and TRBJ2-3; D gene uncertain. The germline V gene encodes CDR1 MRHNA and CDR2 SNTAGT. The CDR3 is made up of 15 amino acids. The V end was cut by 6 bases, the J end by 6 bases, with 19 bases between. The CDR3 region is CASSKVLRIVDTQYF. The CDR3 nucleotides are TGTGCCAGCAGCAAAGTTCTAAGGATTGTGGATACGCAGTATTTT.

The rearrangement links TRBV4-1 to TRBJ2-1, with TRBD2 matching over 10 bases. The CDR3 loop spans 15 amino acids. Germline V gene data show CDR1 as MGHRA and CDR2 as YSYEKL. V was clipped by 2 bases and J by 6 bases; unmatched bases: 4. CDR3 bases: TGCGCCAGCAGCCAACTAGCGGGAGCGGGCAATGAGCAGTTCTTC. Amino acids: CASSQLAGAGNEQFF.

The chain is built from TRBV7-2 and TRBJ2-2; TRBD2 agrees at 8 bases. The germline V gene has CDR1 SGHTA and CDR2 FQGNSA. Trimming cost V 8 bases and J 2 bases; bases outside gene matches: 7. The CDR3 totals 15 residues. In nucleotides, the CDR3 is TGTGCCAGCCAGATCATAGCGGGAAACACCGGGGAGCTGTTTTTT. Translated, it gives CASQIIAGNTGELFF.

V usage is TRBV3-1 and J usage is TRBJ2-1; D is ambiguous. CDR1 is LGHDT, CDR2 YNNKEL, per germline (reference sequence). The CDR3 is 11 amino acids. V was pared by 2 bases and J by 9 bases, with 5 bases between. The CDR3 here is CASSQTVEQFF. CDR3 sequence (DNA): TGTGCCAGCAGCCAAACAGTTGAGCAGTTCTTC.

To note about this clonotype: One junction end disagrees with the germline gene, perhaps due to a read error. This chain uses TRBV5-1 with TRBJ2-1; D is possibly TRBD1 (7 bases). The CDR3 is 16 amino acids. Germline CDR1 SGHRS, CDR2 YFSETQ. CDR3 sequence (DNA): TGCGTCAGCAGCAGGGGGGCGGTTCGGTCCGGGAATGAGCAGTTCTTC. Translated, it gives CVSSRGAVRSGNEQFF.

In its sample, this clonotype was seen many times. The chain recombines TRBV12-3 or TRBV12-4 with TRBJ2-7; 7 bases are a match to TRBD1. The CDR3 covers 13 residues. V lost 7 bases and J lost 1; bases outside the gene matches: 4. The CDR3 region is CASNHRGSYEQYF. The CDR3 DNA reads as TGTGCCAGCAACCACAGGGGTTCCTACGAGCAGTACTTC.

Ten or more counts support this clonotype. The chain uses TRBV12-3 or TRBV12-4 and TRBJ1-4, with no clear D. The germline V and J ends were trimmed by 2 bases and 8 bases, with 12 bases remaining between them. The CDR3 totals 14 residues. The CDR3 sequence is CASSLSGRMEKLFF. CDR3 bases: TGTGCCAGCAGTTTAAGTGGGAGGATGGAAAAACTGTTTTTT.